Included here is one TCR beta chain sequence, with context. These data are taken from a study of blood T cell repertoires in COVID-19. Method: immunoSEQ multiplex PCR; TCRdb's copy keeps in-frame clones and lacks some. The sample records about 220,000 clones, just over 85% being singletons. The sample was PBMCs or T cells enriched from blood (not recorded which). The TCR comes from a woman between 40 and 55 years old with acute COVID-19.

The CDR3 bases are TGTGCCAGCAGTGAAGCTAGTGCAAACACCATATATTTT. Protein: CASSEASANTIYF. V gene TRBV2 combines with J gene TRBJ1-3; D is ambiguous. Germline-derived CDR1 and CDR2 are SNHLY and FYNNEI. Trimming left V 0 bases short and J 6 bases short, with 6 bases between. The CDR3 sequence is 13 residues long.